Below, 15 T cell receptor beta chains from the same sample are listed, as sequenced in a study of blood T cell repertoires in COVID-19 (TCRdb year 2020). Library construction relied on the immunoSEQ multiplex PCR assay. Drawn from immuneACCESS, this table holds only the in-frame rearrangements with V and J called that TCRdb kept. Clones are partly lost; checked studies trace under half to an unresolved V gene and leave the rest unexplained. Across this sample there are some 150,000 clones, with 85% seen only once. The top ten hold around 2.5% of the sample. Sequences were obtained from peripheral blood. These receptors all come from a human donor with acute or convalescent COVID-19. The donor label of this sample is uncertain.

The genes are TRBV28 and TRBJ1-2; TRBD1 matches 9 bases. V gave up 0 bases and J gave up 7 bases; unmatched junction bases: 9. The CDR3 has 16 residues. CDR1 MDHEN and CDR2 SYDVKM come from the germline V gene. CDR3: CASSLWPGQGFGGYTF. CDR3 in DNA: TGTGCCAGCAGTTTATGGCCGGGACAGGGCTTTGGTGGCTACACCTTC.

The sample holds many counts of this clone. An end of the junction differs from the germline gene, which may be a read error. The chain links TRBV7-7 to TRBJ2-3; 8 bases are shared with TRBD1. Per the germline V gene, CDR1 is SSHAT and CDR2 is FNYEAQ (reference sequence). The CDR3 sequence is 14 residues long. CDR3 DNA: TGTGCTAGCAGCACCGGACAGGGTTCAGATACGCAGTATTTT. It encodes CASSTGQGSDTQYF.

The chain couples TRBV5-4 to TRBJ1-2; 8 bases match TRBD1. Looked up from germline, CDR1 is SGHNT and CDR2 is YYREEE (reference sequence). Trimming at V came to 2 bases and at J to 7 bases, leaving 7 bases not matched to a gene. This CDR3 has 14 residues. DNA for the CDR3: TGTGCCAGCAGCTTCCAGGGGGCTGATCCTGGCTACACCTTC. Residues: CASSFQGADPGYTF.

In this sample, this clone turned up a few times. The genes are TRBV5-1 and TRBJ2-1; TRBD2 might be the D (7 bases). Germline V gives CDR1 SGHRS, CDR2 YFSETQ. V was shortened by 2 bases and J by 8 bases, with 14 bases between the two germline ends. The length of the CDR3 is 14 residues. CDR3 sequence reads: CASSFRGGRDEQFF. CDR3 DNA sequence: TGCGCCAGCAGCTTTAGGGGGGGCCGGGATGAGCAGTTCTTC.

The rearrangement joins TRBV28 to TRBJ1-2; TRBD1 agrees at 7 bases. The CDR3 is 16 amino acids. CDR1 is MDHEN and CDR2 is SYDVKM in the germline V gene. V trimming: 3 bases; J trimming: 4 bases; junction bases outside the gene matches: 11. This CDR3 reads CASSLPGQPKPYGYTF. CDR3 coding DNA: TGTGCCAGCAGTTTGCCGGGACAGCCTAAACCCTATGGCTACACCTTC.

V usage is TRBV10-2 and J usage is TRBJ2-3; 10 positions match TRBD2. The germline gives CDR1 WSHSY, CDR2 SAAADI. V shed 4 bases and J 1 base; nucleotides not matched to a gene: 5. CDR3 size: 16 residues. The CDR3 here is CASSAASGGGTDTQYF. For the CDR3, the DNA is TGCGCCAGCAGTGCGGCTAGCGGGGGTGGCACAGATACGCAGTATTTT.

The chain couples TRBV20-1 to TRBJ1-1; maybe TRBD1 (5 bases). The CDR3 sequence is 11 residues long. The V end lost 3 bases, the J end lost 10 bases, and 12 bases lay between the germline ends. The germline V gene has CDR1 DFQATT and CDR2 SNEGSKA (reference sequence). CDR3 coding DNA: TGCAGTGCTAGCCCCCTCACAGGAGCTTTCTTT. Its protein is CSASPLTGAFF.

This chain joins TRBV18 and TRBJ1-6; D gene unclear. The CDR3 spans 16 residues. CDR1 KGHSH and CDR2 LQKENI come from the germline V gene. Trimming pared 1 base from V and 4 bases from J, leaving 11 bases between. The CDR3 loop reads CASSPRRAGYNSPLHF. As DNA, the CDR3 is TGTGCCAGCTCACCACGGAGGGCTGGGTATAATTCACCCCTCCACTTT.

The V call is TRBV18, the J call TRBJ1-4, with 8 bases fitting TRBD1. Per germline, CDR1 KGHSH and CDR2 LQKENI. The CDR3 contains 16 residues. Trimming removed 3 bases from V and 5 bases from J; junction bases left unmatched: 8. CDR3 nucleotide sequence: TGTGCCAGCTCACCGGGACAGGCGGCAGAAAATGAAAAACTGTTTTTT. As protein: CASSPGQAAENEKLFF.

This chain connects TRBV13 to TRBJ2-2; D remains unclear. Germline V gives CDR1 PRHDT, CDR2 FYEKMQ (reference sequence). V was cut by 3 bases and J by 6 bases, with 5 bases left in between. The CDR3 is 12 amino acids. The DNA for the CDR3 is TGTGCCAGCAGCTTTAGATCCGGGGAGCTGTTTTTT. Translation gives CASSFRSGELFF.

This chain uses TRBV7-9 with TRBJ1-2; perhaps TRBD1 as D (6 bases). V was trimmed by 10 bases and J by 1 base, leaving 13 bases between them. Germline CDR1 SEHNR, CDR2 FQNEAQ (reference sequence). The CDR3 sequence is 13 residues long. CDR3 nucleotide sequence: TGTGCCACTGGGACACAAAATAACTATGGCTACACCTTC. As protein: CATGTQNNYGYTF.

The chain uses TRBV7-8 and TRBJ1-5; 7 bases line up with TRBD1. The CDR3 runs 18 residues. Trimming cost V 5 bases and J 4 bases; bases outside gene matches: 17. Germline assignment: CDR1 SGHVS and CDR2 FQNEAQ. As DNA, the CDR3 is TGTGCCAGCAGCCTAACCCAAACCCGGACAGGTGGTAATCAGCCCCAGCATTTT. Translating gives CASSLTQTRTGGNQPQHF.

The gene calls are TRBV5-8 and TRBJ1-6; TRBD1 aligns across 11 bases. V shed 4 bases, J shed 7 bases, and the junction held 4 bases outside the gene matches. The CDR3 is 15 amino acids. Germline CDR1 reads SGHTS; CDR2 reads YDEGEE. Here the CDR3 DNA reads TGTGCCAGCAGCCAAGGGGACAGGGGGAATTCACCCCTCCACTTT. As protein: CASSQGDRGNSPLHF.

The chain recombines TRBV18 with TRBJ2-2; the match to TRBD1 covers 8 bases. Trimming took 3 bases from V and 3 from J; bases not matched to a gene: 3. The V gene's germline CDR1 is KGHSH and CDR2 LQKENI. The CDR3 consists of 15 residues. DNA for the CDR3: TGTGCCAGCTCACCGGGGACAGGCTACACCGGGGAGCTGTTTTTT. Protein sequence: CASSPGTGYTGELFF.

The chain combines TRBV5-1 with TRBJ1-2; D is undetermined. Germline assignment: CDR1 SGHRS and CDR2 YFSETQ. Deletions cut 0 bases from V and 8 bases from J, with 14 bases between. The CDR3 spans 14 residues. The CDR3 loop reads CASSLGAGDKGYTF. In DNA, the CDR3 is TGCGCCAGCAGCTTGGGCGCGGGAGATAAGGGCTACACCTTC.